This note documents a single T cell receptor beta chain sequence. The antigen is not known. Preparation of the TCRbeta library was carried out with unique molecular identifiers. Each CDR3 protein is one row after TCRdb ran MiXCR on the PCR reads. Of some 290,000 distinct CDR3 sequences in the sample, approximately 23% were seen once. The sample comes from a study of T-cell reconstitution after alpha-beta-depleted transplantation in children. Findings and caveats of the study: T-cell counts and diversity were attributed mostly to newly produced T cells one year after transplant.

Germline V gene data show CDR1 as MGHDK and CDR2 as SYGVNS. The V and J ends lost 3 bases and 4 bases respectively, with 14 bases between them. The CDR3 extends over 15 amino acids. The specimen comprised PBMCs, mostly from graft donor cells, sampled 180 days after TCRalphabeta/CD19-depleted stem cell transplant. This receptor was taken from a male patient aged 10 to 17 who had a stem cell transplant for acute lymphoblastic leukemia, so the T cells may come from the graft donor. The chain has TRBV25-1 and TRBJ2-3; no clear D. The CDR3 spells CASSDIGLSSDTQYF. CDR3 in DNA: TGTGCCAGCAGTGACATTGGGCTCTCGTCAGATACGCAGTATTTT.